This T cell receptor (beta chain) was recovered during a study of blood T cell repertoires in COVID-19. In the authors' methods: Amplification of reference gene primers provided the estimated nucleated cell counts. The data were produced by immunoSEQ multiplex PCR, yet TCRdb's version contains in-frame clones alone and is incomplete. The V and J calls and clone size come from that table; D and trimming were worked out from the DNA. Of roughly 310,000 clones listed, under 90% are singletons. Per germline, CDR1 KGHDR and CDR2 SFDVKD. The CDR3 has 17 residues. The V and J ends lost 4 bases and 0 bases respectively, with 14 bases between them.

The genes are TRBV24-1 and TRBJ2-2; the D gene is possibly TRBD2 (5 bases). This receptor was obtained from a woman in her twenties or thirties with COVID-19, enrolled during active disease. What was sequenced was peripheral blood. CDR3 amino acids: CATSETGIPSNTGELFF. The CDR3 nucleotides read TGTGCCACCAGTGAAACCGGGATCCCTTCGAACACCGGGGAGCTGTTTTTT.